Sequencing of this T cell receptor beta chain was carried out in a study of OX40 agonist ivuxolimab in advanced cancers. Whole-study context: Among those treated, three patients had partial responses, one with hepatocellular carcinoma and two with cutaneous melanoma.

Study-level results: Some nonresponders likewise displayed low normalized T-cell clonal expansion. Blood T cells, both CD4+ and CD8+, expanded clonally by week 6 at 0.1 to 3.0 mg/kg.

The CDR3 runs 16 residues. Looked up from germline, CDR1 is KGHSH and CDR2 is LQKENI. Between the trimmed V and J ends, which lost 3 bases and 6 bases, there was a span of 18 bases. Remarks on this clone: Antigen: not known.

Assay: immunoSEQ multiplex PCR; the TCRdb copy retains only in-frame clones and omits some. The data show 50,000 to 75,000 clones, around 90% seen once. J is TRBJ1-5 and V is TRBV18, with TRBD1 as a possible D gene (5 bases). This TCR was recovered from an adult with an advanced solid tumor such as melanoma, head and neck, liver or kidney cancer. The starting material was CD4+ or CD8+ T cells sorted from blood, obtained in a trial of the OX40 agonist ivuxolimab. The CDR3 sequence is CASSPPGQQGGQPQHF. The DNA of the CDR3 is TGTGCCAGCTCACCCCCGGGGCAGCAGGGAGGTCAGCCCCAGCATTTT.